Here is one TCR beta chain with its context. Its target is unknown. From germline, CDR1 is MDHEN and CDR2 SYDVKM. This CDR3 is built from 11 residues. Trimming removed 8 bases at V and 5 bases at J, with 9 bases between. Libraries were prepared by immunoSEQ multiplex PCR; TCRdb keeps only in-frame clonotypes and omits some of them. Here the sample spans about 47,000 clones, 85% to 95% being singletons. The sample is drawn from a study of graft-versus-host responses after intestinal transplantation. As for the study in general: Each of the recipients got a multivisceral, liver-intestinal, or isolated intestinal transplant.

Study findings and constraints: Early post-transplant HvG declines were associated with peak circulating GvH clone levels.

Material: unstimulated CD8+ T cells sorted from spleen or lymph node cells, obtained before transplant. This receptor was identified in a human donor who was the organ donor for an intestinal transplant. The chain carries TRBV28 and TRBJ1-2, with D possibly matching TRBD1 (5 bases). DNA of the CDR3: TGTGCCAGCGGGGGAGAGTATGGCTACACCTTC. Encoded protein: CASGGEYGYTF.